The present entry profiles one T cell receptor beta chain with its context. This CDR3 spans 14 amino acids. Germline CDR1 is MNHEY and CDR2 is SMNVEV (reference sequence). V shed 8 bases and J 3 bases; nucleotides not matched to a gene: 6. The data were obtained in a study of blood T cell repertoires in COVID-19. Recovery meant two consecutive negative NP/OP PCR tests, professional clearance, or resolved symptoms. Sequenced by immunoSEQ multiplex PCR; TCRdb stores in-frame clones only, minus some. Of fewer than 350,000 clones listed, around 85% are singletons. This TCR was recovered from a woman aged 45 to 65 who had recovered from COVID-19. The V and J genes are TRBV27 and TRBJ2-7; 11 bases match TRBD1. The sequenced material came from PBMCs or T cells enriched from blood (not recorded which). CDR3 coding DNA: TGTGCCAGCGCCCTTGGGACAGGGGGCTACGAGCAGTACTTC. It is translated as CASALGTGGYEQYF.